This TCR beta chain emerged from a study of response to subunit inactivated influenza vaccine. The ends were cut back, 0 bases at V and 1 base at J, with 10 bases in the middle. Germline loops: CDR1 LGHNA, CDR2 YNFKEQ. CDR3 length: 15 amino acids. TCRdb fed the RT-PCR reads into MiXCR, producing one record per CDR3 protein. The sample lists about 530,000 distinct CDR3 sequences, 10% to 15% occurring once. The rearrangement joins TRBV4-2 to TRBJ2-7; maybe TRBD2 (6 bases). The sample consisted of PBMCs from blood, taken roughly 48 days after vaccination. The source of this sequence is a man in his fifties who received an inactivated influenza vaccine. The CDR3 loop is CASSQDFRESYEQYF. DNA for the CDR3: TGTGCCAGCAGCCAAGATTTCCGGGAGTCCTACGAGCAGTACTTC.